The text below deals with one T cell receptor beta chain. This clonotype showed up many times. Its antigen is still unknown. Base qualities were left out, and no much larger clone turns up one base away. The CDR3, cysteine through phenylalanine, is 15 amino acids long. Only the CDR3 region is kept as DNA, spanning 45 bases read in frame from base 1. For CDR1 and CDR2, the germline V gene (reference sequence) lists DFQATT and SNEGSKA. Trimmed from V: 0 bases; trimmed from J: 7 bases; junction bases lacking a gene match: 5. TCR libraries were constructed from roughly 380 ng RNA using the Immunoverse kit, and molecular barcoded adaptors covering alpha/delta and beta/gamma chains were employed. TCR library preparation used the same RNA that went into transcriptome sequencing. Sequencing of the TCR libraries was done on an Illumina HiSeq 4000 with 2 x 150 cycles. In the paper's pipeline: Using MiXCR, which included quality filtering and error correction, TCR reads were aligned to human V, D, J and C references and then assembled into CDR3 clonotypes. Clonotype counts and gene usage diversity were analyzed with the tcR package in R. Raw mapping reads were checked after the RNA-seq reads had been mapped by STAR aligner version 2.5.3a onto the human GRCh37 genome. To test the effect of sequencing depth on detected clonotypes, IR-seq fastq files were randomly downsampled using Seqtk 1.3. TCRdb's own reprocessing of the public reads used fastp at Q25 and MiXCR and kept productive beta chains. Entries that share a CDR3 protein sequence are merged under the most common genes and DNA. TCRdb, not the authors, supplied the V and J calls. For this sample there are about 37,000 distinct CDR3 sequences; 12% appear just once. About 38% of the sample is taken by the ten largest.

Every patient had bone marrow sampled at the time of active disease. Isolation of bone marrow mononuclear cells was performed by Ficoll-Hypaque density gradient centrifugation. To remove myeloma plasma cells, the cells were labeled with CD138 magnetic microbeads on a MACS separator, and CD138-negative cells were then collected by negative selection. Flow cytometry on an Attune NxT with CD138 antibodies was used to check the purity of the isolated cells. TRIzol reagent was used to extract total RNA, and a NanoDrop spectrophotometer was used to quantify the extracted RNA. For each patient, the CD138-negative bone marrow sample underwent paired RNA-seq and IR-seq. This sample was included in a study of read filtering for tumor transcriptome and immune sequencing (dated by TCRdb to the early 2020s). With regard to the full study: The cohort was composed of 17 male and some 15 female patients, with a mean age of approximately 66 years and an age range of about 47 to 85. Per sample, about 4.05 to 10.27 million TCR-region mapped reads were obtained with IR-seq, compared with only about 85 to 1273 with RNA-seq. After DNase treatment, whole-transcriptome libraries were prepared with the TruSeq RNA Access Library Prep Kit. The study compared TCR repertoires from targeted immune repertoire sequencing and bulk whole-transcriptome sequencing run on the same bone marrow samples. A main aim was a read-filtering strategy for immune repertoire data, specifically whether clonotypes supported by a single read should be removed. Under revised international staging, 8 or 9 patients fell into R-ISS I, 16 into R-ISS II and roughly 7 into R-ISS III.

Findings and caveats that apply to the study as a whole: Rather than purified T cells, the sorted CD138-negative fraction was a mixed bone marrow immune population. IR-seq captured clonotypes at much higher depth and more reliably than RNA-seq, and smaller IR-seq throughput sufficed to identify most shared clonotypes. In IR-seq, single-read clonotypes were approximately 80% of clonotypes but approximately 3.2% of total reads; in RNA-seq they were about 68% of clonotypes and about 40% of reads. Removing single-read clonotypes increased the correlation between IR-seq and RNA-seq shared clonotype proportions.

This sequence was found in a donor over 35 with multiple myeloma. What was sequenced was a population of CD138-negative cells sorted from bone marrow. Per the publication, the cell subset or site label means: bone marrow mononuclear cells depleted of CD138+ plasma/myeloma cells by negative magnetic selection. The V and J segments used are TRBV20-1 and TRBJ2-2, and 10 junction bases match TRBD2. The CDR3 here reads CSAREAGGQNGELFF. The nucleotide sequence reads as follows: TGCAGTGCTAGAGAAGCGGGGGGGCAGAACGGGGAGCTGTTTTTT.